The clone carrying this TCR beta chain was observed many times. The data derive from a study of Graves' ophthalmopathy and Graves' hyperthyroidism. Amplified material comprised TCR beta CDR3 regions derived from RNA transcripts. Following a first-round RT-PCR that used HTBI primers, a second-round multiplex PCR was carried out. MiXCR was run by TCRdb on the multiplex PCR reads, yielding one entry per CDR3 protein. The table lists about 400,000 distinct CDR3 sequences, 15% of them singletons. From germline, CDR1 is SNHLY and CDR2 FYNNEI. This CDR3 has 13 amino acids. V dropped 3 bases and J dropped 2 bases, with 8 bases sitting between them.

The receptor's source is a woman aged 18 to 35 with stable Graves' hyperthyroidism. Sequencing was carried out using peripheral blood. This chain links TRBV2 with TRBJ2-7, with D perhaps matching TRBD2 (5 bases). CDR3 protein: CASSEGAAYEQYF. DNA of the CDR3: TGTGCCAGCAGTGAGGGAGCCGCCTACGAGCAGTACTTC.